Listed below are T cell receptor beta chains from one sample, sequenced in a study of T cells in Graves' hyperthyroidism and ophthalmopathy. Via MiXCR, TCRdb re-called the multiplex PCR reads, giving one row per CDR3 protein. The sample lists about 340,000 distinct CDR3 sequences, about 20% occurring once. The sequenced material came from blood. These receptors were collected from a woman in her 50s with Graves' hyperthyroidism. Both conserved end residues are part of each CDR3. The order of the fields is clone size, V gene, CDR3 protein. Size values are once, few and many counts, or a class for expanded clones, and some rows have none.

abundance: -; v_gene: TRBV18; CDR3aa: CASSPSDTGEPFF
abundance: few; v_gene: TRBV27; CDR3aa: CASRVLAGPPGELFF
abundance: -; v_gene: TRBV6-2/TRBV6-3; CDR3aa: CASSYSAQSYGQYF
abundance: many; v_gene: TRBV3-1; CDR3aa: CASSQEGQRNEKLFF
abundance: many; v_gene: TRBV9; CDR3aa: CASSVLRDGRQYF
abundance: few; v_gene: TRBV6-2/TRBV6-3; CDR3aa: CASTAVGHQSSGANVLTF
abundance: -; v_gene: TRBV5-1; CDR3aa: CASSPTGTGVFDTEAFF
abundance: many; v_gene: TRBV2; CDR3aa: CASSSGTPSNEKLFF
abundance: many; v_gene: TRBV4-1; CDR3aa: CASSQGSASDTQYF
abundance: -; v_gene: TRBV30; CDR3aa: CAWDRQGATNEKLFF
abundance: many; v_gene: TRBV12-3/TRBV12-4; CDR3aa: CASSILRGPQYF
abundance: few; v_gene: TRBV30; CDR3aa: CAWSPDSSNQPQHF
abundance: many; v_gene: TRBV11-2; CDR3aa: CASSLGREQFF
abundance: -; v_gene: TRBV10-2; CDR3aa: CASSGGRGEKLFF
abundance: -; v_gene: TRBV2; CDR3aa: CASRLPGHNTGELFF
abundance: once; v_gene: TRBV15; CDR3aa: CATCRELAGQFNEQFF
abundance: -; v_gene: TRBV6-1; CDR3aa: CASSRDVSGETQYF
abundance: many; v_gene: TRBV6-5; CDR3aa: CASSYGVRTYEQYF
abundance: few; v_gene: TRBV12-3/TRBV12-4; CDR3aa: CASSFVTGDQPQHF
abundance: few; v_gene: TRBV9; CDR3aa: CASSAFGQGDGNTIYF
abundance: -; v_gene: TRBV5-8; CDR3aa: CARDRGPNEQFF
abundance: -; v_gene: TRBV3-1; CDR3aa: CASSQDAGEYGSGANVLTF
abundance: -; v_gene: TRBV29-1; CDR3aa: CSVEDNTRRTDTQYF
abundance: many; v_gene: TRBV6-1; CDR3aa: CASTEDRGFYNEQFF
abundance: -; v_gene: TRBV4-1; CDR3aa: CASSQSTGQGVSVTGELFF
abundance: -; v_gene: TRBV7-6; CDR3aa: CASSSRLAGVVNEQFF
abundance: few; v_gene: TRBV5-1; CDR3aa: CASSLDSGDTNYGYTF
abundance: -; v_gene: TRBV7-9; CDR3aa: CASSLAAANEQFF
abundance: many; v_gene: TRBV3-1; CDR3aa: CASTQRATDTQYF
abundance: -; v_gene: TRBV19; CDR3aa: CASSGEQGRTEAFF
abundance: -; v_gene: TRBV3-1; CDR3aa: CASSPHRGTGANVLTF
abundance: -; v_gene: TRBV28; CDR3aa: CASSPNSNGYTF
abundance: many; v_gene: TRBV7-9; CDR3aa: CASRPGVAGFYEQYF
abundance: -; v_gene: TRBV10-3; CDR3aa: CAISEHTGFIEKLFF
abundance: -; v_gene: TRBV19; CDR3aa: CASSIEVGTGNTGELFF
abundance: many; v_gene: TRBV2; CDR3aa: CASSEEETGSRRAFF
abundance: -; v_gene: TRBV6-1; CDR3aa: CASSDQDYQGGNQPQHF
abundance: -; v_gene: TRBV19; CDR3aa: CASSITVNQPQHF
abundance: many; v_gene: TRBV5-6; CDR3aa: CASSRTPRDTQYF
abundance: -; v_gene: TRBV19; CDR3aa: CASSIGEDSYTQYF
abundance: few; v_gene: TRBV20-1; CDR3aa: CSARERVGVEPQHF
abundance: few; v_gene: TRBV7-2; CDR3aa: CASSLAELGVGTEAFF
abundance: few; v_gene: TRBV10-3; CDR3aa: CASGLAGGGTDTQYF